Listed below are T cell receptor beta chains from one sample, sequenced in a study of cytomegalovirus exposure and HLA in healthy donors. The assay was immunoSEQ multiplex PCR, and TCRdb's table has in-frame clones only and misses some. Of approximately 110,000 clones in the sample, roughly 94% were seen once. What was sequenced was PBMCs. Receptors originate from a young woman in good health and CMV-seronegative. CDR3s include the opening cysteine and the closing phenylalanine or tryptophan. A D gene is named only where the DNA matches it firmly. Size is stated for part of the rows, as once, few or many counts, or as a class when the clone is expanded.

V gene	clone size	J gene	D gene	CDR3 protein	CDR3 DNA
TRBV28	-	TRBJ1-2	-	CASTVAGDGYTF	TGTGCCAGCACAGTTGCCGGGGATGGCTACACCTTC
TRBV2	-	TRBJ1-1	-	CASSPLSPNTEAFF	TGTGCCAGCAGCCCACTGTCTCCGAACACTGAAGCTTTCTTT
TRBV27	-	TRBJ2-6	TRBD1	CASSRGPSGANVLTF	TGTGCCAGCAGCAGGGGGCCCTCTGGGGCCAACGTCCTGACTTTC
TRBV2	-	TRBJ1-4	-	CASSGPANEKLFF	TGTGCCAGCAGTGGCCCAGCTAATGAAAAACTGTTTTTT
TRBV20-1	-	TRBJ2-5	-	CSARDSGTQYF	TGCAGTGCTAGAGATTCCGGGACCCAGTACTTC
TRBV28	-	TRBJ2-5	-	CASSLSQETQYF	TGTGCCAGCAGTTTATCTCAAGAGACCCAGTACTTC
TRBV13	-	TRBJ2-7	TRBD1	CASSSTGAEQYF	TGTGCCAGCAGCTCTACAGGGGCGGAGCAGTACTTC
TRBV9	-	TRBJ2-1	-	CASSAPGVYYNEQFF	TGTGCCAGCAGCGCCCCAGGGGTTTACTACAATGAGCAGTTCTTC
TRBV19	-	TRBJ2-7	TRBD2	CASSTSGRGYEQYF	TGTGCCAGCTCCACGAGCGGGAGAGGGTACGAGCAGTACTTC
TRBV19	-	TRBJ1-3	TRBD1	CASTGTVAGNTIYF	TGTGCCAGTACAGGGACAGTGGCTGGAAACACCATATATTTT
TRBV6-1	-	TRBJ2-1	TRBD2	CASSELAGGFYEQFF	TGTGCCAGCAGTGAACTAGCGGGAGGGTTCTATGAGCAGTTCTTC
TRBV29-1	many	TRBJ1-1	-	CSVDPQSNTEAFF	TGCAGCGTTGATCCCCAATCGAACACTGAAGCTTTCTTT
TRBV7-9	once	TRBJ2-7	TRBD1	CASSFPRQGLGEQYF	TGTGCCAGCAGCTTTCCGAGACAGGGGCTGGGAGAGCAGTACTTC
TRBV30	-	TRBJ1-2	-	CAWSGRSHAGYGYTF	TGTGCCTGGAGTGGGCGGTCTCATGCGGGCTATGGCTACACCTTC
TRBV7-3	once	TRBJ2-1	TRBD2	CASSPRLGTSGDNEQFF	TGTGCCAGCAGCCCCCGACTGGGAACTAGCGGGGACAATGAGCAGTTCTTC
TRBV6-5	-	TRBJ1-2	-	CASSYGQGTNYGYTF	TGTGCCAGCAGTTACGGGCAGGGAACTAACTATGGCTACACCTTC
TRBV28	-	TRBJ1-3	-	CASRTGGPGNTIYF	TGTGCCAGCAGAACCGGTGGGCCTGGAAACACCATATATTTT
TRBV5-1	-	TRBJ2-5	TRBD2	CASSFAGEETQYF	TGCGCCAGCAGCTTCGCGGGAGAAGAGACCCAGTACTTC
TRBV19	-	TRBJ2-1	-	CAAGTYTYNEQFF	TGTGCCGCCGGGACATATACCTACAATGAGCAGTTCTTC
TRBV5-1	-	TRBJ1-2	TRBD1	CASDTGDLNGYTF	TGCGCCAGCGACACAGGGGATCTTAATGGCTACACCTTC
TRBV28	-	TRBJ1-1	TRBD1	CASSHYRGTEAFF	TGTGCCAGCAGTCACTACAGGGGCACTGAAGCTTTCTTT
TRBV5-1	-	TRBJ2-5	TRBD2	CASSTSGRGETQYF	TGCGCCAGCAGCACGAGCGGGAGAGGGGAGACCCAGTACTTC
TRBV30	-	TRBJ1-2	-	CAWSGHRWANYGYTF	TGTGCCTGGAGTGGTCACAGGTGGGCTAACTATGGCTACACCTTC